The rows below give T cell receptor beta chains drawn from one sample of a study of cytomegalovirus exposure and HLA in healthy donors. Sequencing used immunoSEQ multiplex PCR; TCRdb keeps in-frame clones, though not all of them. The sample contains over 150,000 clones, around 80% of which appear only once. The material sequenced was PBMCs. The receptors here all came from a woman aged 45-60 years in good health and CMV-seropositive. The CDR3 runs from the conserved cysteine through the conserved F or W. The order of the fields is D gene, J gene, V gene, clone size, CDR3 DNA, CDR3 protein. A D gene is named only where the DNA matches it firmly. Clone size is given for some rows only: seen once, a few or many times, or a class if the clone is expanded.

d_call: NA
j_call: TRBJ1-3
v_call: TRBV19
clone_size: NA
cdr3_nt: TGTGCCAGTAGTTCGGCAGCTAGTAGCTCTGGAAACACCATATATTTT
cdr3_aa: CASSSAASSSGNTIYF

d_call: NA
j_call: TRBJ1-2
v_call: TRBV9
clone_size: NA
cdr3_nt: TGTGCCAGCAGCCCTGAGGCCCTCTATGGCTACACCTTC
cdr3_aa: CASSPEALYGYTF

d_call: TRBD1
j_call: TRBJ1-2
v_call: TRBV6-1
clone_size: NA
cdr3_nt: TGTGCCAGCAGGACAGGGATGGGCTCGGGCTACACCTTC
cdr3_aa: CASRTGMGSGYTF

d_call: NA
j_call: TRBJ1-1
v_call: TRBV7-9
clone_size: NA
cdr3_nt: TGTGCCAGCAGCTTAGGAGGTCTAACTGAAGCTTTCTTT
cdr3_aa: CASSLGGLTEAFF

d_call: TRBD1
j_call: TRBJ2-2
v_call: TRBV14
clone_size: NA
cdr3_nt: TGTGCCAGCAGCCAACAGGTCAGGGGGCGTTACACCGGGGAGCTGTTTTTT
cdr3_aa: CASSQQVRGRYTGELFF

d_call: NA
j_call: TRBJ2-7
v_call: TRBV11-2
clone_size: NA
cdr3_nt: TGTGCCAGCAGCTTAAGGCAGGACGAGCAGTACTTC
cdr3_aa: CASSLRQDEQYF

d_call: NA
j_call: TRBJ1-1
v_call: TRBV27
clone_size: few
cdr3_nt: TGTGCCAGCAGTTTTTCAGGGAACACTGAAGCTTTCTTT
cdr3_aa: CASSFSGNTEAFF

d_call: TRBD1
j_call: TRBJ1-2
v_call: TRBV6-1
clone_size: NA
cdr3_nt: TGTGCCAGCAGTGCCTCCCCTGGACAGGGGGTTGGGTCGTATGGCTACACCTTC
cdr3_aa: CASSASPGQGVGSYGYTF

d_call: NA
j_call: TRBJ2-2
v_call: TRBV9
clone_size: NA
cdr3_nt: TGTGCCAGCAGCGTAACGAGGGGACTCGCCGGGGAGCTGTTTTTT
cdr3_aa: CASSVTRGLAGELFF

d_call: NA
j_call: TRBJ1-1
v_call: TRBV30
clone_size: NA
cdr3_nt: TGTGCCTGGAGTGTACTCAGCGGGGTTGAAGCTTTCTTT
cdr3_aa: CAWSVLSGVEAFF

d_call: NA
j_call: TRBJ2-7
v_call: TRBV7-9
clone_size: NA
cdr3_nt: TGTGCCAGCAGCTTAGGCGGAACCTACGAGCAGTACTTC
cdr3_aa: CASSLGGTYEQYF

d_call: NA
j_call: TRBJ2-7
v_call: TRBV19
clone_size: NA
cdr3_nt: TGTGCCAGTAGTATAGTAGGGGCCTACGAGCAGTACTTC
cdr3_aa: CASSIVGAYEQYF

d_call: NA
j_call: TRBJ1-5
v_call: TRBV6-5
clone_size: NA
cdr3_nt: TGTGCCAGCAGATACGGCCCAACACAAGACGGGCAGCCCCAGCATTTT
cdr3_aa: CASRYGPTQDGQPQHF

d_call: TRBD1
j_call: TRBJ2-1
v_call: TRBV6-1
clone_size: NA
cdr3_nt: TGTGCCAGCAGAAAAACAGGGGGCAATGAGCAGTTCTTC
cdr3_aa: CASRKTGGNEQFF

d_call: NA
j_call: TRBJ1-6
v_call: TRBV6-5
clone_size: once
cdr3_nt: TGTGCCAGCAGTTACCAGGGTTTTCCTGGTAATTCACCCCTCCACTTT
cdr3_aa: CASSYQGFPGNSPLHF

d_call: TRBD2
j_call: TRBJ2-1
v_call: TRBV6-4
clone_size: NA
cdr3_nt: TGTGCCAGCAGTGAAGCGGGGGGGCCCCACAATGAGCAGTTCTTC
cdr3_aa: CASSEAGGPHNEQFF

d_call: TRBD1
j_call: TRBJ1-4
v_call: TRBV7-8
clone_size: NA
cdr3_nt: TGTGCCAGCAGCTCCCCAGACAGGGATAAGTCTAATGAAAAACTGTTTTTT
cdr3_aa: CASSSPDRDKSNEKLFF

d_call: NA
j_call: TRBJ1-1
v_call: TRBV7-9
clone_size: few
cdr3_nt: TGTGCCAGCAGCTACACAGGGCTGAACACTGAAGCTTTCTTT
cdr3_aa: CASSYTGLNTEAFF

d_call: NA
j_call: TRBJ2-1
v_call: TRBV9
clone_size: once
cdr3_nt: TGTGCCAGCAGCGTAGTGCAGGGCCTATCCTACAATGAGCAGTTCTTC
cdr3_aa: CASSVVQGLSYNEQFF

d_call: NA
j_call: TRBJ1-5
v_call: TRBV21-1
clone_size: NA
cdr3_nt: TGTGCCAGCATCGGAGACAGGGTTAGACAGCCCCAGCATTTT
cdr3_aa: CASIGDRVRQPQHF

d_call: NA
j_call: TRBJ2-7
v_call: TRBV29-1
clone_size: NA
cdr3_nt: TGCAGCGTTGAAGATCAGCGGGCCGAGCAGTACTTC
cdr3_aa: CSVEDQRAEQYF

d_call: TRBD1
j_call: TRBJ1-6
v_call: TRBV5-4
clone_size: NA
cdr3_nt: TGTGCCAGCGGGACAGGGAAGAATTCACCCCTCCACTTT
cdr3_aa: CASGTGKNSPLHF

d_call: TRBD2
j_call: TRBJ2-3
v_call: TRBV15
clone_size: NA
cdr3_nt: TGTGCCACCAGCAGACGGTCTAGCGGGGGTTCTAGCACAGATACGCAGTATTTT
cdr3_aa: CATSRRSSGGSSTDTQYF

d_call: TRBD1
j_call: TRBJ1-6
v_call: TRBV4-1
clone_size: NA
cdr3_nt: TGCGCCAGCAGCCCAGGACAGGGGGAAGATTCACCCCTCCACTTT
cdr3_aa: CASSPGQGEDSPLHF

d_call: TRBD1
j_call: TRBJ1-5
v_call: TRBV10-3
clone_size: NA
cdr3_nt: TGTGCCGTGCGGGACAGGGGATTTGGGCCCCAGCATTTT
cdr3_aa: CAVRDRGFGPQHF

d_call: NA
j_call: TRBJ1-5
v_call: TRBV5-5
clone_size: NA
cdr3_nt: TGTGCCAGCAGCCCAATTATTAAAACAGGGAACAGCAATCAGCCCCAGCATTTT
cdr3_aa: CASSPIIKTGNSNQPQHF

d_call: TRBD1
j_call: TRBJ1-1
v_call: TRBV6-1
clone_size: NA
cdr3_nt: TGTGCCAGCAGTGAGTCCAGGGGGGCTGAGGCTTTCTTT
cdr3_aa: CASSESRGAEAFF

d_call: NA
j_call: TRBJ1-2
v_call: TRBV7-8
clone_size: NA
cdr3_nt: TGTGCCAGCAGCTTACTACAGAACTATGGCTACACCTTC
cdr3_aa: CASSLLQNYGYTF

d_call: NA
j_call: TRBJ1-1
v_call: TRBV19
clone_size: NA
cdr3_nt: TGTGCCAGTAGTATTGGGGGCACGGTTACTGAAGCTTTCTTT
cdr3_aa: CASSIGGTVTEAFF

d_call: NA
j_call: TRBJ2-7
v_call: TRBV7-6
clone_size: NA
cdr3_nt: TGTGCCAGCAGCTTGGGACACCTCTACGAGCAGTACTTC
cdr3_aa: CASSLGHLYEQYF